Shown below are 2 T cell receptor beta chains from a single sample sequenced in a study of OX40 agonist ivuxolimab in advanced cancers. Generated by immunoSEQ multiplex PCR, the TCRdb table keeps only in-frame clones and is missing some. Here the sample spans 35,000 to 45,000 clones, roughly 83% being singletons. The material was CD4+ or CD8+ T cells sorted from blood, obtained in a trial of the OX40 agonist ivuxolimab. The receptors were sampled from an adult with an advanced solid tumor such as melanoma, head and neck, liver or kidney cancer.

The chain has TRBV7-9 and TRBJ2-3; no clear D gene. Trimming left V 3 bases short and J 8 bases short, with 6 bases between. The CDR3 sequence is 11 residues long. Germline V CDR1 and CDR2: SEHNR, FQNEAQ (reference sequence). The DNA of the CDR3 is TGTGCCAGCAGCTTTCCTGGTACGCAGTATTTT. It is translated as CASSFPGTQYF.

V gene TRBV10-3 combines with J gene TRBJ1-6; D is unresolved. The CDR3 covers 13 residues. CDR1 and CDR2 from the germline V gene are ENHRY and SYGVKD. Trimming pared 7 bases from V and 7 bases from J, leaving 11 bases between. DNA of the CDR3: TGTGCCATCACCGGACTGGAAAATTCACCCCTCCACTTT. This gives the protein CAITGLENSPLHF.